What follows is one TCR beta chain and its context. Between the trimmed V and J ends, which lost 2 bases and 5 bases, there was a span of 5 bases. This CDR3 spans 12 amino acids. The data belong to a study of control samples from healthy donors and cancer patients. Data came from immunoSEQ multiplex PCR; TCRdb stores just in-frame clones and leaves some out. The table shows about 140,000 clones, with approximately 94% occurring only once. The V gene is TRBV12-3 or TRBV12-4, the J gene TRBJ2-3; the D is unclear. The sequence derives from a man aged 40-50 years in good health. Sample: blood. The CDR3: CASSLNVDTQYF. CDR3 in DNA: TGTGCCAGCAGTTTAAACGTAGATACGCAGTATTTT.